This record concerns one T cell receptor beta chain sequence. The sample is drawn from a study of T cell repertoires in cytomegalovirus infection. Looking at the study overall: It was the public TCR beta signatures that indicated both CMV infection and matching HLA type.

This CDR3 spans 15 amino acids. J was trimmed by 6 bases and V by 5 bases; bases with no gene match: 6. The germline V gene encodes CDR1 SGHTA and CDR2 FQGNSA. MiXCR, applied by TCRdb to the reads, yields one record per CDR3 protein. This repertoire shows around 290,000 distinct CDR3 sequences, under 30% found once; its top ten account for about 14%. The chain joins TRBV7-2 to TRBJ1-4; 10 bases fit TRBD1. Sequenced material: PBMCs. This receptor was taken from a human donor in good health (CMV status not recorded). Some clones in this sample may be carry-over from other donors' samples. The CDR3 DNA sequence: TGTGCCAGCAGCGGCGTGGGGACAGGGGATGAAAAACTGTTTTTT. Translating it yields CASSGVGTGDEKLFF.